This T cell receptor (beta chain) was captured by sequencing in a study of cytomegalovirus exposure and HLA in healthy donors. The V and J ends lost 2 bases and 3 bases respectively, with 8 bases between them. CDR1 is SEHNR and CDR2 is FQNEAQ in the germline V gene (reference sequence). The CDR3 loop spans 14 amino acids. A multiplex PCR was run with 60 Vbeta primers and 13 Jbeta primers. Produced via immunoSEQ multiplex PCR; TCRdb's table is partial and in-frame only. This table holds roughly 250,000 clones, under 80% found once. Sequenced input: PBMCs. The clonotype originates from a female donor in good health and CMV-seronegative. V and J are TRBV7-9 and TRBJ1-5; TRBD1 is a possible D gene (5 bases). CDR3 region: CASSLWGDNQPQHF. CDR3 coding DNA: TGTGCCAGCAGCTTATGGGGGGACAATCAGCCCCAGCATTTT.